The clone carrying this T cell receptor beta chain was found many times. This entry belongs to a study of blood T cells in healthy people across ages. Study context: Template switching recovered approximately one barcoded beta molecule for every two T cells.

A second PCR, run for roughly 7 to 11 cycles, used a sample-barcoded 5' primer plus a J-beta primer mix. TCRdb passed the 5' RACE reads through MiXCR, listing each CDR3 protein once. Counted here are roughly 700,000 distinct CDR3 sequences, around 49% occurring once; the ten biggest clones make up approximately 32%. Germline V gene lookup returns CDR1 MNHNS and CDR2 SASEGT. The CDR3 contains 14 residues. The ends were cut back, 6 bases at V and 3 bases at J, with 15 bases in the middle. V gene TRBV6-1 combines with J gene TRBJ2-7, with D tentatively TRBD1 (6 bases). The TCR sequence derives from a woman aged 60 to 75 in good health. Source material: blood. CDR3 coding DNA: TGTGCCAGCAGCCAACTTGGACAGAACTACGAGCAGTACTTC. Protein: CASSQLGQNYEQYF.